The rows below give T cell receptor beta chains drawn from one sample of a study of blood T cell repertoires in COVID-19. Sequencing used immunoSEQ multiplex PCR; TCRdb keeps in-frame clones, though not all of them. The sample has about 100,000 clones; 85% are singletons. Sequences were obtained from peripheral blood. The origin of the receptors is a man aged 50-59 years with active or convalescent COVID-19. CDR3s include the opening cysteine and the closing phenylalanine or tryptophan. Clone size is stated in some rows and not others, as once, few, many or a class when expanded.

J,V,size,CDR3
TRBJ1-1,TRBV6-5,-,CASSLRDTEAFF
TRBJ1-2,TRBV7-2,few,CASSALLGGGYTF
TRBJ1-1,TRBV6-5,-,CASGRTVGVEAFF
TRBJ2-1,TRBV11-3,-,CASSLGISSGSENEQFF
TRBJ1-2,TRBV9,-,CASSLQSQGIYGYTF
TRBJ1-2,TRBV5-8,-,CASSYETGTGFYGYTF
TRBJ1-1,TRBV4-2,-,CASSQAFGDTEAFF
TRBJ2-1,TRBV27,once,CASSFSALAASSYNEQFF
TRBJ2-3,TRBV3-1/TRBV3-2,-,CASSSTSGTQYF
TRBJ2-2,TRBV5-4,once,CASRSRTSGKDTGELFF
TRBJ2-7,TRBV18,-,CASSTTSGYEQYF
TRBJ1-2,TRBV28,once,CASSFSGKGGAGYGYTF
TRBJ2-1,TRBV18,-,CASSPGQGRNEQFF
TRBJ1-2,TRBV25-1,once,CASSETGMVYGYTF
TRBJ2-7,TRBV29-1,-,CSVRAREATYEQYF
TRBJ2-7,TRBV5-4,-,CASSPRGGMREQYF
TRBJ2-1,TRBV7-9,-,CASRQGREGSYNEQFF